In this sample, the clone carrying this T cell receptor (beta chain) turned up many times. The data stem from a study of response to subunit inactivated influenza vaccine. Each CDR3 protein is one row after TCRdb ran MiXCR on the RT-PCR reads. The table has around 570,000 distinct CDR3 sequences, 10% to 12% seen once. These data are also associated with another study on T cells expressing NK-cell markers. From that paper: TCR beta libraries carry UMIs added by 5'RACE template switching. Seven of eight sequenced donors tested HCMV-seropositive; one tested seronegative.

The source of this sequence is a man aged 50 to 59 who received an inactivated influenza vaccine. The material sequenced was PBMCs from blood, taken on the day of vaccination.

The CDR3 loop reads CASRLDTEAFF. The DNA for the CDR3 is TGTGCCAGCAGACTTGACACTGAAGCTTTCTTT. The chain links TRBV12-3 or TRBV12-4 to TRBJ1-1, with no clear D. The CDR3 spans 11 residues. The V gene lost 6 bases and the J gene lost 3 bases, with 5 bases spanning the gap.